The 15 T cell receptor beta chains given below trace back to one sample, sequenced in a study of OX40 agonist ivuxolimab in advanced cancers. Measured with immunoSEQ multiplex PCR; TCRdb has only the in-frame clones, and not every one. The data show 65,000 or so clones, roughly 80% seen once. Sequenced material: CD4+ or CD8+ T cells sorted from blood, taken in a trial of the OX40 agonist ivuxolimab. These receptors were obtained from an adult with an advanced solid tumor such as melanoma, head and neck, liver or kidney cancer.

The CDR3 region is CASGLARNAGQFTEAFF. CDR3 nucleotides: TGTGCTAGTGGTTTGGCGCGAAATGCAGGGCAGTTCACTGAAGCTTTCTTT. V is TRBV12-5 and J is TRBJ1-1; tentatively, D is TRBD1 (5 bases). V dropped 1 base and J dropped 4 bases, with 19 bases sitting between them. The CDR3 consists of 17 residues. The germline CDR1 and CDR2 sequences are LGHNT and FRNRAP.

The CDR3 sequence is CASSGEGGGNQPQHF. The CDR3 DNA is TGTGCCAGCAGTGGGGAAGGGGGCGGCAATCAGCCCCAGCATTTT. The chain recombines TRBV2 with TRBJ1-5; 7 positions agree with TRBD1. The CDR3 runs to 15 residues. Germline CDR1 is SNHLY and CDR2 is FYNNEI. Trimming cost V 4 bases and J 2 bases; bases outside gene matches: 5.

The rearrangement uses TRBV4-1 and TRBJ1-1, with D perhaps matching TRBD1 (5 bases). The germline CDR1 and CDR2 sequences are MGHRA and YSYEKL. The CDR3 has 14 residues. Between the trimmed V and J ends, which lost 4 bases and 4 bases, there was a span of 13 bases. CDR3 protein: CASSRPTELTEAFF. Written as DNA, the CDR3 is TGCGCCAGCAGCCGCCCGACAGAACTCACTGAAGCTTTCTTT.

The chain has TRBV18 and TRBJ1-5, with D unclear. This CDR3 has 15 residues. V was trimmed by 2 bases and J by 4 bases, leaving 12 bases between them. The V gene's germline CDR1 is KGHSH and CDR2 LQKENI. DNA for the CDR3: TGTGCCAGCTCACCAACAGCAGCTAAAAATCAGCCCCAGCATTTT. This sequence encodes CASSPTAAKNQPQHF.

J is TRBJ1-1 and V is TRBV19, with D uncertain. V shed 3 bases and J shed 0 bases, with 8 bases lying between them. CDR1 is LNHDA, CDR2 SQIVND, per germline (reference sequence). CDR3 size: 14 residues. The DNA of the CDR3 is TGTGCCAGTAGTATTTCCGGGATGAACACTGAAGCTTTCTTT. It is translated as CASSISGMNTEAFF.

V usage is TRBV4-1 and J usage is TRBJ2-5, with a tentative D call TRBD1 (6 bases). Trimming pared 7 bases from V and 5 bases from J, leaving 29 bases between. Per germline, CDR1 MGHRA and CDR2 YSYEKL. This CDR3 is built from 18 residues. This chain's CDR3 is CASKSQPLSPRGGETQYF. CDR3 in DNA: TGCGCCAGCAAAAGCCAGCCCCTATCCCCCAGGGGTGGTGAGACCCAGTACTTC.

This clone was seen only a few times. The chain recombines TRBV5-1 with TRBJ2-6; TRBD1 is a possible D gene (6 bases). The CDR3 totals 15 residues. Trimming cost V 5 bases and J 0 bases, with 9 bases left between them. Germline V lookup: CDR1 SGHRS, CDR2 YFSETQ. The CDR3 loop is CASSDRNSGANVLTF. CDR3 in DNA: TGCGCCAGCAGTGACAGGAACTCTGGGGCCAACGTCCTGACTTTC.

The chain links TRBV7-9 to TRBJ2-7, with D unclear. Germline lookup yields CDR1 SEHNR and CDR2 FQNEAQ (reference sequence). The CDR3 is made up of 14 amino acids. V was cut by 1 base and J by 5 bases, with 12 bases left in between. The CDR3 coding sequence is TGTGCCAGCAGCTTAGTCGGGTCCTCACACGAGCAGTACTTC. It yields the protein CASSLVGSSHEQYF. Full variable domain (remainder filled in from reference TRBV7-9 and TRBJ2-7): DTGVSQNPRHKITKRGQNVTFRCDPISEHNRLYWYRQTLGQGPEFLTYFQNEAQLEKSRLLSDRFSAERPKGSFSTLEIQRTEQGDSAMYLCASSLVGSSHEQYFGPGTRLTVT.

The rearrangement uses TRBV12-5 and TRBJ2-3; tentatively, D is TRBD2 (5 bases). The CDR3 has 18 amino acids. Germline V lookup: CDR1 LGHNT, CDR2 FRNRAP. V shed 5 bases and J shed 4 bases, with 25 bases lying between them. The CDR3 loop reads CASGPDTDSGGFADTQYF. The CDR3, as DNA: TGTGCTAGTGGTCCTGATACCGACTCGGGCGGGTTTGCAGATACGCAGTATTTT.

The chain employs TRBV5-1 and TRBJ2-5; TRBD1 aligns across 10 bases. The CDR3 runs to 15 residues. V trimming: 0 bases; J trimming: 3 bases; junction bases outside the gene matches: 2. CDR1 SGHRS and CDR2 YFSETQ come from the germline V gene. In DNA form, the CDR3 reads TGCGCCAGCAGCTTGGCCGGGACAGGGGAAGAGACCCAGTACTTC. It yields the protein CASSLAGTGEETQYF.

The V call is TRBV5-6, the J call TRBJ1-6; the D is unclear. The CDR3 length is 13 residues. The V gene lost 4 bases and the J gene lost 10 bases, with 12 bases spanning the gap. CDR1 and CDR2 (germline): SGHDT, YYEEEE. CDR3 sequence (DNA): TGTGCCAGCAGCGTTGACCGTTACTCACCCCTCCACTTT. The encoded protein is CASSVDRYSPLHF.

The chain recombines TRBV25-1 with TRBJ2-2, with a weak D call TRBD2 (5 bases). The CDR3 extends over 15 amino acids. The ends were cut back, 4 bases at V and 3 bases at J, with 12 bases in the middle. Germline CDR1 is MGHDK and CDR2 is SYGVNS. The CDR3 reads CASSGTNGDTGELFF. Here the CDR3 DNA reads TGTGCCAGCAGTGGCACTAACGGGGACACCGGGGAGCTGTTTTTT.

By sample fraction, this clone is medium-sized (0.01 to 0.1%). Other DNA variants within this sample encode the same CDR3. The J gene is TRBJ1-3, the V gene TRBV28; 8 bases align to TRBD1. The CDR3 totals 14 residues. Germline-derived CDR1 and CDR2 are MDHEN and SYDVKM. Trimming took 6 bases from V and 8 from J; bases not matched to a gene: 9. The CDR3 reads CASSRGQGRDTIYF. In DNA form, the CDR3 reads TGTGCCAGCAGCCGAGGACAGGGTCGCGACACCATATATTTT.

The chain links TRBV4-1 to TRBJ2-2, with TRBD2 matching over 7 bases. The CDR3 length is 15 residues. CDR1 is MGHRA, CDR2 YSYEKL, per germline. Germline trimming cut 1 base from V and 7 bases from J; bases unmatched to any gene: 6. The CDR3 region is CASSQGVREGGELFF. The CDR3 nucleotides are TGCGCCAGCAGCCAAGGGGTCAGGGAGGGCGGGGAGCTGTTTTTT.

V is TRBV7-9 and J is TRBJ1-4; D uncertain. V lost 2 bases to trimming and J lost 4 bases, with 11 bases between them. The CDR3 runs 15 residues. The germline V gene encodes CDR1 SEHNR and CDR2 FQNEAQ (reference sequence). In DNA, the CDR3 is TGTGCCAGCAGCTTATCAGTCGGAAGTAATGAAAAACTGTTTTTT. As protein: CASSLSVGSNEKLFF.